This paragraph reports one TCR beta chain. Its cognate antigen is unknown. Generated by immunoSEQ multiplex PCR, the TCRdb table keeps only in-frame clones and is missing some. The sample includes 55,000 to 75,000 clones, roughly 89% of them seen just once. This entry comes from a study of OX40 agonist ivuxolimab in advanced cancers. Study observations and caveats: Within 6 weeks, CD4+ and CD8+ blood T cells expanded clonally at 0.1 to 3.0 mg/kg. Which antigen the expanded peripheral T cells recognized is unknown.

There are 13 residues in the CDR3. CDR1 SGHAT and CDR2 FQNNGV come from the germline V gene. Sequenced material: CD4+ or CD8+ T cells sorted from blood, taken in a trial of the OX40 agonist ivuxolimab. The source is an adult with an advanced solid tumor such as melanoma, head and neck, liver or kidney cancer. The rearrangement links TRBV11-2 to TRBJ2-5; D remains unclear. The end of the DNA is better explained by TRBJ2-7, so the J call may be wrong. CDR3 sequence: CASSLSQDYEQYF. CDR3 nucleotides: TGTGCCAGCAGCTTATCCCAAGACTACGAGCAGTACTTC.